A selection of T cell receptor beta chains follows, all from one sample in a study of immune cell composition in non-small cell lung cancer. Produced via immunoSEQ multiplex PCR; TCRdb's table is partial and in-frame only. The sample consists of about 2,500 clones, around 70% of them appearing once. Sequencing was done on a sample of lung tumor tissue. Receptors originate from a human donor with non-small cell lung cancer. Each CDR3 is given with its conserved first and last residue. The D gene is left open where the match is weak. Some rows mark clone size as missing; the rest say once, few, many or name a class of expanded clone.

.,TRBD1,TRBJ2-5,TRBV5-6,CASSKTGPGETQYF,TGTGCCAGCAGCAAGACAGGGCCGGGGGAGACCCAGTACTTC
.,.,TRBJ2-7,TRBV10-1,CASSERRDGSKQYF,TGCGCCAGCAGTGAGAGGCGGGACGGATCCAAGCAGTACTTC
.,TRBD2,TRBJ2-1,TRBV27,CASSPILAGGPYNEQFF,TGTGCCAGCAGTCCCATCTTAGCGGGGGGGCCCTACAATGAGCAGTTCTTC
.,.,TRBJ2-5,TRBV7-2,CASSFFVERETQYF,TGTGCCAGCAGCTTTTTCGTGGAGCGGGAGACCCAGTACTTC
.,.,TRBJ1-1,TRBV21-1,CASSKKPVGQAEAFF,TGTGCCAGCAGCAAAAAACCCGTAGGACAGGCCGAGGCTTTCTTT
.,.,TRBJ1-4,TRBV5-1,CASSSTGNPNEKLFF,TGCGCCAGCAGTTCCACAGGGAATCCTAATGAAAAACTGTTTTTT
few,TRBD1,TRBJ1-1,TRBV5-1,CASRAGQGENTEAFF,TGCGCCAGTAGGGCGGGGCAGGGGGAGAACACTGAAGCTTTCTTT
.,.,TRBJ2-7,TRBV4-1,CASSQEMRDEQYF,TGCGCCAGCAGCCAAGAGATGAGGGACGAGCAGTACTTC
once,.,TRBJ2-2,TRBV19,CASSILSTSGELFF,TGTGCCAGTAGTATCCTTTCTACGTCCGGGGAGCTGTTTTTT
.,.,TRBJ1-2,TRBV2,CASSPWAVTNYGYTF,TGTGCCAGCAGCCCCTGGGCCGTGACTAACTATGGCTACACCTTC
.,.,TRBJ1-1,TRBV11-1,CASSLGEMGAEAFF,TGTGCCAGCAGCTTAGGAGAAATGGGCGCTGAAGCTTTCTTT
.,TRBD2,TRBJ2-5,TRBV7-9,CASSPGLAGVRETQYF,TGTGCCAGCAGCCCCGGACTAGCGGGGGTGCGGGAGACCCAGTACTTC
.,TRBD2,TRBJ2-1,TRBV11-2,CASSFSGGKTYNEQFF,TGTGCCAGCAGCTTTAGCGGGGGGAAAACCTACAATGAGCAGTTCTTC
.,TRBD2,TRBJ2-1,TRBV6-5,CASQRGGPLNEQFF,TGTGCCAGCCAACGGGGGGGCCCCCTGAATGAGCAGTTCTTC
.,TRBD1,TRBJ1-1,TRBV10-3,CAISDDRGPYSGDTEAFF,TGTGCCATCAGTGATGACAGGGGGCCCTATTCTGGGGACACTGAAGCTTTCTTT
.,.,TRBJ1-4,TRBV9,CASSYDSAPNEKLFF,TGTGCCAGCAGCTACGACAGTGCGCCTAATGAAAAACTGTTTTTT
.,TRBD1,TRBJ1-1,TRBV7-3,CASSPARQGAGTEAFF,TGTGCCAGCAGCCCCGCGAGACAGGGGGCGGGAACTGAAGCTTTCTTT
.,TRBD1,TRBJ2-7,TRBV19,CASREDREHEQYF,TGTGCCAGTAGGGAGGACAGGGAGCACGAGCAGTACTTC
large,TRBD2,TRBJ2-3,TRBV4-2,CASSKAERGPSDTQYF,TGTGCCAGCAGCAAAGCAGAGCGGGGGCCCTCAGATACGCAGTATTTT
.,.,TRBJ2-2,TRBV4-3,CASSQDQGRNGELFF,TGCGCCAGCAGCCAAGATCAGGGGCGTAACGGGGAGCTGTTTTTT
few,TRBD1,TRBJ1-2,TRBV30,CAWTGGLYGYTF,TGTGCCTGGACAGGGGGCCTCTATGGCTACACCTTC
once,TRBD1,TRBJ1-4,TRBV11-2,CASSLGTGFDEKLFF,TGTGCCAGCAGCTTAGGGACAGGGTTCGATGAAAAACTGTTTTTT
.,.,TRBJ2-7,TRBV10-2,CASSDYRVYEQYF,TGCGCCAGCAGTGATTACAGGGTGTACGAGCAGTACTTC